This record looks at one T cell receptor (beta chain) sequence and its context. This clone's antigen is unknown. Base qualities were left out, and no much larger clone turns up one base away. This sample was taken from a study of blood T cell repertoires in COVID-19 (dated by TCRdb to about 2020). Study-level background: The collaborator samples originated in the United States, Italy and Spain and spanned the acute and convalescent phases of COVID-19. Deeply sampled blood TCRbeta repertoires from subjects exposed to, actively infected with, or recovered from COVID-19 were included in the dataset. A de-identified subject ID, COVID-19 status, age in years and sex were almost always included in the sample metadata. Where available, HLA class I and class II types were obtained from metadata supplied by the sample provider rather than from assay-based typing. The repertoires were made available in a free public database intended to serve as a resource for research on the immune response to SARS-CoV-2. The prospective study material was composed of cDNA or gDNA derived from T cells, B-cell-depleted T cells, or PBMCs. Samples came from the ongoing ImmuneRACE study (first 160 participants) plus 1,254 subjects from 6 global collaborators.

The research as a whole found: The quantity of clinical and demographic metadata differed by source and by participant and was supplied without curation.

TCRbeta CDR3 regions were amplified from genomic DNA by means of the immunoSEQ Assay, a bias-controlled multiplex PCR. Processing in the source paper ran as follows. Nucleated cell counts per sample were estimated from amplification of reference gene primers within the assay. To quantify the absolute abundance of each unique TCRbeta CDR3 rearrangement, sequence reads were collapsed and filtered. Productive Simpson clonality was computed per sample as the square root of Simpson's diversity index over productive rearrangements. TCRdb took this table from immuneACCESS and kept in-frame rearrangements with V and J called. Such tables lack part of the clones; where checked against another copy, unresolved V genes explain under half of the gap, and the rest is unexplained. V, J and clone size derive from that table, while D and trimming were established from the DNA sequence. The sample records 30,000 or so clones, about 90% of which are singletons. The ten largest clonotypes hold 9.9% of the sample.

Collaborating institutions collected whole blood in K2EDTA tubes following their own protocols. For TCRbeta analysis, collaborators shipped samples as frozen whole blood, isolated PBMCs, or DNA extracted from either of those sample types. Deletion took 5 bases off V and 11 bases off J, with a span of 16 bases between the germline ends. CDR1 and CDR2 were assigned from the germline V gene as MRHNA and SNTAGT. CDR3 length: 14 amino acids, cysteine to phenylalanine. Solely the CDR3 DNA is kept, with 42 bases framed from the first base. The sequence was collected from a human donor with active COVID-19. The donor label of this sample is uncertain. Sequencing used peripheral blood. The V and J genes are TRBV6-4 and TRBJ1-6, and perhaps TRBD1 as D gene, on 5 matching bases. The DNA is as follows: TGTGCCAGCAGTCCAATCCAGGGTGCGACACCCCTCCACTTT. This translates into CASSPIQGATPLHF.